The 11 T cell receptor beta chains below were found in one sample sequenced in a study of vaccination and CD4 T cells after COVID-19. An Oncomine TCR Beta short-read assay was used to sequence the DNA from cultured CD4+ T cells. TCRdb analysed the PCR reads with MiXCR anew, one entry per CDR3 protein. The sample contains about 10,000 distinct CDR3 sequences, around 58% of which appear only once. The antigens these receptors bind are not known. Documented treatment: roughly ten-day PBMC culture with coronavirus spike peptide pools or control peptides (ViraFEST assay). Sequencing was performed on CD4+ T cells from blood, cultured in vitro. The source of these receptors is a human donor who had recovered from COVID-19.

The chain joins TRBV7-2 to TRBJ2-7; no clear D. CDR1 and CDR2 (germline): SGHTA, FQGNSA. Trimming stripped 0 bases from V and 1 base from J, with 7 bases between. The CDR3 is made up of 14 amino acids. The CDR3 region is CASSLASPSYEQYF. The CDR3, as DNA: TGTGCCAGCAGCTTAGCTAGTCCGTCCTACGAGCAGTACTTC.

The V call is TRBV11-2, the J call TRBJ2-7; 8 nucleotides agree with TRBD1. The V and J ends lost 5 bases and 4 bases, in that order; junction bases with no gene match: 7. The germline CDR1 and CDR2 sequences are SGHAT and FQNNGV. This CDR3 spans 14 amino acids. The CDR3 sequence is CASSEDRVRYEQYF. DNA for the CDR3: TGTGCCAGCAGCGAGGACAGGGTCAGGTACGAGCAGTACTTC.

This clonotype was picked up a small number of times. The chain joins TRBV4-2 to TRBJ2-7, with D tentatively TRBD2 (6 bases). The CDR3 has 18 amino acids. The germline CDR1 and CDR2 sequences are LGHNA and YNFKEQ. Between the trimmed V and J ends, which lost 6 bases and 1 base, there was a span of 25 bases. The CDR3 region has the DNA TGTGCCAGCAGGTACACTTCTTCAGAGGCGGGACCATCCTACGAGCAGTACTTC. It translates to CASRYTSSEAGPSYEQYF.

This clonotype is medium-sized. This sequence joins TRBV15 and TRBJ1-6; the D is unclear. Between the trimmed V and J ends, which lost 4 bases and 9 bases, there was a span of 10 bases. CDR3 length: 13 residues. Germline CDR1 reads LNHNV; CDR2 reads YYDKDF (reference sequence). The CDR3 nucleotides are TGTGCCACCAGCAAGTTTCAAGGTTCACCCCTCCACTTT. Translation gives CATSKFQGSPLHF.

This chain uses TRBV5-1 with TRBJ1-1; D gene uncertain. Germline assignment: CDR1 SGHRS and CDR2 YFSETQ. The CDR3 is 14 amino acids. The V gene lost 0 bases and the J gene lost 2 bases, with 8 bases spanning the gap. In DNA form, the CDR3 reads TGCGCCAGCAGCTTGGATCCGGAAAACACTGAAGCTTTCTTT. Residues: CASSLDPENTEAFF.

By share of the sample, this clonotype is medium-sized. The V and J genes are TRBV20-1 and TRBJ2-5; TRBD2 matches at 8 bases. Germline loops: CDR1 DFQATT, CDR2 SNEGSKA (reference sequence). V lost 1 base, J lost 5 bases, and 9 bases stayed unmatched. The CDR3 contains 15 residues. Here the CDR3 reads CSARVIAGRGETQYF. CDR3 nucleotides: TGCAGTGCTAGAGTCATAGCGGGACGGGGGGAGACCCAGTACTTC.

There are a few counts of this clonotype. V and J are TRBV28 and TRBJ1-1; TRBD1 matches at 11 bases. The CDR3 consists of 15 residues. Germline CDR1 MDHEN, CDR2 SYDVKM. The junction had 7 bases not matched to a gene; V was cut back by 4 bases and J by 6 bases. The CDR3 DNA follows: TGTGCCAGCAGTTCACCCGGGACAGGGGGAGCTGAAGCTTTCTTT. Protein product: CASSSPGTGGAEAFF.

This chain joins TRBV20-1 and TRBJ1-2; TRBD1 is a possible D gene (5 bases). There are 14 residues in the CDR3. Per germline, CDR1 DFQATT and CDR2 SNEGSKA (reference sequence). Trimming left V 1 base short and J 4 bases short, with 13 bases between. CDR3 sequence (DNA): TGCAGTGCTAGAGCTCCTTCAGGGAGCTATGGCTACACCTTC. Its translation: CSARAPSGSYGYTF.

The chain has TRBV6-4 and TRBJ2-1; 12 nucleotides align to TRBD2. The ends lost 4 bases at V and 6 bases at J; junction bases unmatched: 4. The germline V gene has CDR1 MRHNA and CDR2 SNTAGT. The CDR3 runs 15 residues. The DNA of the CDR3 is TGTGCCAGCAGTGGTTCGACTAGCGGGAGCAATGAGCAGTTCTTC. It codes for CASSGSTSGSNEQFF.

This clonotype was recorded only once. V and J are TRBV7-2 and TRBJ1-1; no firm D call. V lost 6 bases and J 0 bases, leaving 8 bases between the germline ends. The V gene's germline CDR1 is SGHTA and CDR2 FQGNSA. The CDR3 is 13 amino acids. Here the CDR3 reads CASRTQLNTEAFF. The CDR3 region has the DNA TGTGCCAGCAGAACACAGCTGAACACTGAAGCTTTCTTT.

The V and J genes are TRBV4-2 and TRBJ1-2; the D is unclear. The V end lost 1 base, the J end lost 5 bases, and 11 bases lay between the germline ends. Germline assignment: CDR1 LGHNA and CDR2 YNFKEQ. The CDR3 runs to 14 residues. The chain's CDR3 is CASSQGPLGYGYTF. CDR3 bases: TGTGCCAGCAGCCAAGGACCACTTGGGTATGGCTACACCTTC.